The entry below describes one TCR beta chain. Germline trimming cut 7 bases from V and 4 bases from J; bases unmatched to any gene: 10. The germline CDR1 and CDR2 sequences are MNHEY and SVGAGI. The CDR3 extends over 15 amino acids. Here immunoSEQ multiplex PCR was the method, and the copy in TCRdb shows in-frame clones only, minus some. The sample lists hundreds of thousands of clones, around 89% occurring once. Participants' own reports of clinical history determined their cohort assignment. The source of the sample is a study of blood T cell repertoires in COVID-19. Sequencing used PBMCs or T cells enriched from blood (not recorded which). The gene calls are TRBV6-5 and TRBJ1-1, with 9 bases identical to TRBD1. This clonotype was obtained from an older woman in a cohort exposed to, infected with or recovered from COVID-19 (not recorded which). CDR3: CASTTGTGRGTEAFF. The CDR3 bases are TGTGCCAGCACCACCGGGACAGGGAGGGGCACTGAAGCTTTCTTT.